The present TCR beta chain was sequenced within a study of shared clonotypes between healthy human individuals. The V end was cut by 0 bases, the J end by 5 bases, with 14 bases between. Germline-derived CDR1 and CDR2 are SGHRS and YFSETQ. This CDR3 comprises 15 residues. Libraries were prepared by immunoSEQ multiplex PCR; TCRdb keeps only in-frame clonotypes and omits some of them. In the table there are approximately 2.1 million clones, over 90% of which are singletons. The chain carries TRBV5-1 and TRBJ1-2, with no clear D. The sequence came from a man aged 18-30 years in good health. Some clones in this sample may be carry-over from other donors' samples. Sequences were obtained from naive CD4+ T cells from PBMCs. Subset in this sample: CD45RA+ positively selected. The CDR3 loop reads CASSLGAEQHYGYTF. In DNA, the CDR3 is TGCGCCAGCAGCTTGGGTGCAGAGCAACATTATGGCTACACCTTC.